Following are 11 T cell receptor beta chains from one sample sequenced in a study of T cell responses to AZD1222 COVID-19 vaccine. Data came from immunoSEQ multiplex PCR; TCRdb stores just in-frame clones and leaves some out. The data contain 130,000 to 150,000 clones, 92% of them singletons. Sequencing used peripheral blood, obtained on day 0 of AZD1222 vaccination. The receptors were sampled from an adult in good health.

A few counts support this clone. This chain joins TRBV27 and TRBJ2-3, with 8 positions matching TRBD1. Trimming took 0 bases from V and 4 from J; bases not matched to a gene: 3. Per germline, CDR1 MNHEY and CDR2 SMNVEV (reference sequence). The CDR3 totals 15 residues. CDR3 in amino acids: CASSLSTGVADTQYF. The CDR3 coding sequence is TGTGCCAGCAGTTTATCGACAGGGGTCGCAGATACGCAGTATTTT.

The chain recombines TRBV27 with TRBJ2-6; D remains ambiguous. CDR3 length equals 12 residues. The V end was cut by 4 bases, the J end by 4 bases, with 2 bases between. CDR1 and CDR2 from the germline V gene are MNHEY and SMNVEV (reference sequence). The CDR3 DNA sequence: TGTGCCAGCAGTTCCGGGGCCAACGTCCTGACTTTC. The encoded protein is CASSSGANVLTF. Complete variable domain (other parts from reference TRBV27 and TRBJ2-6): EAQVTQNPRYLITVTGKKLTVTCSQNMNHEYMSWYRQDPGLGLRQIYYSMNVEVTDKGDVPEGYKVSRKEKRNFPLILESPSPNQTSLYFCASSSGANVLTFGAGSRLTVL.

V is TRBV3-1 (or the pseudogene TRBV3-2) and J is TRBJ1-1; possibly TRBD1 for D (5 bases). With 5 bases removed from V and 2 bases from J, the gap between germline ends came to 18 bases. The CDR3 sequence is 16 residues long. Per germline, CDR1 LGHDT and CDR2 YNNKEL (reference sequence). The CDR3 coding sequence is TGTGCCAGCAGCGCAGCCTCGGGACGGTCCAACACTGAAGCTTTCTTT. It specifies CASSAASGRSNTEAFF.

Here the CDR3 reads CASSEFRLLDTQYF. The CDR3 nucleotides are TGTGCCAGCAGTGAGTTTCGTCTATTGGATACGCAGTATTTT. The chain recombines TRBV6-1 with TRBJ2-3; the D is unclear. This CDR3 region has 14 residues. V was clipped by 3 bases and J by 6 bases, with 13 bases between them. Germline lookup yields CDR1 MNHNS and CDR2 SASEGT.

This chain uses TRBV10-3 with TRBJ2-1, with 8 bases identical to TRBD1. V lost 0 bases, J lost 5 bases, and 3 bases stayed unmatched. This CDR3 contains 15 residues. Germline lookup yields CDR1 ENHRY and CDR2 SYGVKD. The CDR3 sequence: CAISESTGGNNEQFF. The CDR3 DNA reads as TGTGCCATCAGTGAGTCTACAGGGGGAAACAATGAGCAGTTCTTC.

The V call is TRBV11-2, the J call TRBJ2-2, with 7 bases aligning to TRBD1. The CDR3 spans 15 residues. Germline V CDR1 and CDR2: SGHAT, FQNNGV. V dropped 5 bases and J dropped 7; count of bases not matched to a gene: 10. The CDR3 loop reads CASSPRPGGGGELFF. The DNA for the CDR3 is TGTGCCAGCAGCCCTCGACCAGGGGGTGGCGGGGAGCTGTTTTTT.

The rearrangement joins TRBV27 to TRBJ1-6, with a weak D call TRBD1 (6 bases). V was shortened by 2 bases and J by 6 bases, with 8 bases between the two germline ends. Germline loops: CDR1 MNHEY, CDR2 SMNVEV (reference sequence). This CDR3 has 14 amino acids. The CDR3 nucleotides are TGTGCCAGCAGTTTACAGACAGGTAATTCACCCCTCCACTTT. As protein: CASSLQTGNSPLHF.

This rearrangement joins TRBV15 to TRBJ2-5; D is perhaps TRBD2 (6 bases). The germline gives CDR1 LNHNV, CDR2 YYDKDF (reference sequence). CDR3 length equals 15 residues. Trimming shortened V by 5 bases and J by 5 bases, and 18 bases separated the two germline ends. CDR3 DNA: TGTGCCACCAGCCCCGATTCGGGGGTTTGGGAGACCCAGTACTTC. This encodes CATSPDSGVWETQYF.

V is TRBV10-3 and J is TRBJ2-2; D not resolved. V shed 7 bases and J shed 3 bases, with 9 bases lying between them. Germline loops: CDR1 ENHRY, CDR2 SYGVKD. CDR3 size: 13 residues. CDR3 coding DNA: TGTGCCATCAATGGGGTGGACACCGGGGAGCTGTTTTTT. Translating gives CAINGVDTGELFF.

The CDR3 DNA follows: TGTGCCAGCAGCATAGGGACAGGGGGCACTGAAGCTTTCTTT. This gives the protein CASSIGTGGTEAFF. The rearrangement joins TRBV6-5 to TRBJ1-1; TRBD1 agrees at 11 bases. Looked up from germline, CDR1 is MNHEY and CDR2 is SVGAGI. This CDR3 is built from 14 residues. After removal of 6 bases from V and 4 bases from J, the junction contained 4 bases not matched to a gene.

The genes are TRBV28 and TRBJ1-2; D unresolved. This CDR3 is 13 amino acids long. CDR1 MDHEN and CDR2 SYDVKM come from the germline V gene. V was shortened by 6 bases and J by 6 bases, with 14 bases between the two germline ends. This chain's CDR3 is CASSEPSLNGYTF. The CDR3 DNA sequence: TGTGCCAGCAGCGAGCCATCGCTTAATGGCTACACCTTC.